Listed here is a single TCR beta chain. The entry originates in a study of T cell responses to AZD1222 COVID-19 vaccine. The data were produced by immunoSEQ multiplex PCR, yet TCRdb's version contains in-frame clones alone and is incomplete. Of 90,000 to 120,000 clones listed, about 86% are singletons. Trimming pared 9 bases from V and 5 bases from J, leaving 16 bases between. CDR3 size: 13 residues. Germline V lookup: CDR1 SGHDN, CDR2 FVKESK. The rearrangement links TRBV14 to TRBJ2-5; D gene ambiguous. Sample: peripheral blood, taken on day 0 of AZD1222 vaccination. The clonotype comes from an adult in good health. CDR3 sequence reads: CARETTSVETQYF. As DNA, the CDR3 is TGTGCCAGAGAAACGACGAGCGTGGAGACCCAGTACTTC.